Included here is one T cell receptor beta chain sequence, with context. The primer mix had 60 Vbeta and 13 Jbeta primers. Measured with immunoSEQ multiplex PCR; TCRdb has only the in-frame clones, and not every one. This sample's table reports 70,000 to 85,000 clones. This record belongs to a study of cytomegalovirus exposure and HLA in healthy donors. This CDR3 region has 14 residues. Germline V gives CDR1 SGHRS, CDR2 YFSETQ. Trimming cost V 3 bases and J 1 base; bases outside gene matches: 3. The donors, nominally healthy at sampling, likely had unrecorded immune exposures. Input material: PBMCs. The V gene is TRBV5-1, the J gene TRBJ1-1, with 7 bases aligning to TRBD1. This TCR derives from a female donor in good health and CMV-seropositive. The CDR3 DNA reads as TGCGCCAGCAGCTCCCAGGGGGGGAACACTGAAGCTTTCTTT. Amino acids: CASSSQGGNTEAFF.